This TCR beta chain is drawn from a study of beta chain features in type 1 diabetes. The wider study: The samples had 100 million to 140 million sorted cells examined in all.

From germline, CDR1 is SQVTM and CDR2 ANQGSEA. The CDR3 consists of 10 residues. Trimming stripped 4 bases from V and 7 bases from J, with 6 bases between. Since all of the isolated RNA was reverse transcribed, expressed TCRB transcripts were what got sequenced. The data were produced by immunoSEQ multiplex PCR, yet TCRdb's version contains in-frame clones alone and is incomplete. The sample has fewer than 350,000 clones, approximately 15% seen once. About this clone: The antigen remains unidentified.

Purity exceeding 98% was reached by all sorted populations. Study-wide points: Among patients with Type 1 diabetes, TCRB CDR3s were moderately but significantly shorter in every one of the four CD4+ subsets. Insertion counts at VDJ junctions were lower in type 1 diabetes patients, who also showed more deletions there. Still unanswered here is whether HLA type influences TCRB rearrangement.

Sequenced input: naive CD4+ T cells from blood. V is TRBV29-1 and J is TRBJ2-3, with no clear D. The receptor was derived from a man aged 18 to 29 with type 1 diabetes. CDR3 residues: CSVVQNTQYF. The CDR3 nucleotides are TGCAGCGTTGTACAGAATACGCAGTATTTT.